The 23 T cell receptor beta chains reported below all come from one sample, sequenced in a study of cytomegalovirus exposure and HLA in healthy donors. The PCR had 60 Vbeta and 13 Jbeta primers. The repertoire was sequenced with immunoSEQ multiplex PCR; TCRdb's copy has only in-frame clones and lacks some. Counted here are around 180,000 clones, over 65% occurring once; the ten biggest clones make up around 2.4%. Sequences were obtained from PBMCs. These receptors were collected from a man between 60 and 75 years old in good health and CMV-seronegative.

The chain's CDR3 is CASSPRVGSSLGGEQFF. In DNA, the CDR3 is TGTGCCAGCAGCCCGAGGGTCGGGAGCAGCCTAGGCGGTGAGCAGTTCTTC. The V and J genes are TRBV7-3 and TRBJ2-1; D perhaps matches TRBD2 (6 bases). V gave up 5 bases and J gave up 9 bases, with 26 bases separating them. Per the germline V gene, CDR1 is SGHTA and CDR2 is FQGTGA. This CDR3 has 17 amino acids.

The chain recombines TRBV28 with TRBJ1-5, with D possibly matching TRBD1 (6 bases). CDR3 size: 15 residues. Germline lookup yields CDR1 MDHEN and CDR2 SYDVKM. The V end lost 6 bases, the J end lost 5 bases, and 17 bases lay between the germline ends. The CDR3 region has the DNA TGTGCCAGCAGCGTTTTGGGGGACACCGATCAGCCCCAGCATTTT. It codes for CASSVLGDTDQPQHF.

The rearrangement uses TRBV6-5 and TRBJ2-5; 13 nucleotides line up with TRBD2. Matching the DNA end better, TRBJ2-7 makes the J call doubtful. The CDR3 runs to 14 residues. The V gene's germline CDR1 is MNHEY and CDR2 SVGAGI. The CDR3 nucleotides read TGTGCCAGCAAGGGACTAGCGGGATCCTACGAGCAGTACTTC. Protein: CASKGLAGSYEQYF.

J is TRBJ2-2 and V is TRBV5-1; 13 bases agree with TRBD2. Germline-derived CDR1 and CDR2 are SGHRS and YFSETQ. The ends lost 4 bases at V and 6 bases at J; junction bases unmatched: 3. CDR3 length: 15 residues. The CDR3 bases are TGCGCCAGCAGCCCAGGACTAGCGGGAGCCGGGGAGCTGTTTTTT. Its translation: CASSPGLAGAGELFF.

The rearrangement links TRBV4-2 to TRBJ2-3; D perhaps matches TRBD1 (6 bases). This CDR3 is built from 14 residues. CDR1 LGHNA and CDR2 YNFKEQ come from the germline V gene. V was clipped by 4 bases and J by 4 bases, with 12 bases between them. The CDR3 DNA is TGTGCCAGCAGCCGCGGACAGTCCGCAGATACGCAGTATTTT. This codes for CASSRGQSADTQYF.

The CDR3 DNA reads as TGTGCCAGCGGGACGGGAGGTTCCTACAATGAGCAGTTCTTC. It encodes CASGTGGSYNEQFF. This chain joins TRBV5-6 and TRBJ2-1; 7 positions match TRBD2. The CDR3 contains 14 residues. Germline CDR1 reads SGHDT; CDR2 reads YYEEEE. Germline trimming cut 7 bases from V and 1 base from J; bases unmatched to any gene: 5.

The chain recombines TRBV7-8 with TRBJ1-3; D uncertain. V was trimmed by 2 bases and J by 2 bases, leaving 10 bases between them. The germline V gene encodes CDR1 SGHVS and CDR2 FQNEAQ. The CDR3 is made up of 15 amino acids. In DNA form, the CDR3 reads TGTGCCAGCAGCTTAATCCCCCAGGCTGGAAACACCATATATTTT. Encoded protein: CASSLIPQAGNTIYF.

DNA of the CDR3: TGTGCCAGTAGTCTACCCGGGGGTGAAAAACTGTTTTTT. Protein: CASSLPGGEKLFF. This chain uses TRBV19 with TRBJ1-4; possibly TRBD1 for D (5 bases). CDR3 length: 13 amino acids. In germline, CDR1 is LNHDA, CDR2 SQIVND (reference sequence). Trimming took 5 bases from V and 7 from J, leaving 11 bases between them.

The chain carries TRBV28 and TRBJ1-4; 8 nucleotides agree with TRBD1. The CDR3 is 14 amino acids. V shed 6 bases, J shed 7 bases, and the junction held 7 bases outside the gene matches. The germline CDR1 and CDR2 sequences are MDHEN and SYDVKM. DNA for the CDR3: TGTGCCAGCAGCGACAGGGGTTCCGTTGAAAAACTGTTTTTT. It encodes CASSDRGSVEKLFF.

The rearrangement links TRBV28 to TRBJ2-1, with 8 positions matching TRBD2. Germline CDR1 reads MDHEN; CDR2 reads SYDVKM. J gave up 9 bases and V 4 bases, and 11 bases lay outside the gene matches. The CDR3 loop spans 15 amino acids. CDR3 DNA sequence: TGTGCCAGCAGTTATGGGAATAGCGGGACGGGTGAGCAGTTCTTC. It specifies CASSYGNSGTGEQFF.

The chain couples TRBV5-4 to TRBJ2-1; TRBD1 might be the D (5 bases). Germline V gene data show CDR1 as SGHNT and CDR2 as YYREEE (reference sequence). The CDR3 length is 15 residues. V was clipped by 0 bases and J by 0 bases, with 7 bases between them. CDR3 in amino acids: CASSLGQPSYNEQFF. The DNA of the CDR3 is TGTGCCAGCAGCTTGGGACAGCCCTCCTACAATGAGCAGTTCTTC.

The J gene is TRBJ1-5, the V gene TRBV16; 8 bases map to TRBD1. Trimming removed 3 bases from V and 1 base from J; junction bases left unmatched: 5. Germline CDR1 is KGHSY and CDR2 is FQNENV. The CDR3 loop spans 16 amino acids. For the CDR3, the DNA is TGTGCCAGCAGCCAGGGACAGGAGTTGAGCAATCAGCCCCAGCATTTT. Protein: CASSQGQELSNQPQHF.

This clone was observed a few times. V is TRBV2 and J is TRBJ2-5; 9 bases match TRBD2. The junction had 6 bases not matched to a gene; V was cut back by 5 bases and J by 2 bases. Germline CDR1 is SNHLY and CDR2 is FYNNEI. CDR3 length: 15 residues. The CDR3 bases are TGTGCCAGCAGTATGGGCGGGGGGGAACAAGAGACCCAGTACTTC. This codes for CASSMGGGEQETQYF.

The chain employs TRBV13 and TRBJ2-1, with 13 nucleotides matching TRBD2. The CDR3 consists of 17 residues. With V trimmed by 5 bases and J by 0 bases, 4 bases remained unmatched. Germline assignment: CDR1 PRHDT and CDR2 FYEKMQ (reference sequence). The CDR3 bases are TGTGCCAGCAGCCTAAGGACTAGCGGGAGCTCCTACAATGAGCAGTTCTTC. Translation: CASSLRTSGSSYNEQFF.

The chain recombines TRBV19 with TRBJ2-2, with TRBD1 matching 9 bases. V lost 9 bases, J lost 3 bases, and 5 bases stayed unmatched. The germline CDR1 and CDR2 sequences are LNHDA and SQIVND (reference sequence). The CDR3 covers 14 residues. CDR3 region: CASRTGVDTGELFF. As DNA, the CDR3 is TGTGCCAGCAGGACAGGGGTGGACACCGGGGAGCTGTTTTTT.

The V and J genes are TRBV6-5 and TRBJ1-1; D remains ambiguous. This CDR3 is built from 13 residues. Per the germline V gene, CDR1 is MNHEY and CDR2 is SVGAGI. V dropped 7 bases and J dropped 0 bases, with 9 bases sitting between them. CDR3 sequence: CASNREVNTEAFF. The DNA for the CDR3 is TGTGCCAGCAATAGGGAGGTGAACACTGAAGCTTTCTTT.

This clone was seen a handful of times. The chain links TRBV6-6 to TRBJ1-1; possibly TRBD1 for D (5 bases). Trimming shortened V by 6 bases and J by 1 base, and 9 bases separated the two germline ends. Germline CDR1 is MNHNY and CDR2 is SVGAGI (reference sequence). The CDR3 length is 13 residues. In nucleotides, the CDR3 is TGTGCCAGCAGGGGGCCCCAGAACACTGAAGCTTTCTTT. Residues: CASRGPQNTEAFF.

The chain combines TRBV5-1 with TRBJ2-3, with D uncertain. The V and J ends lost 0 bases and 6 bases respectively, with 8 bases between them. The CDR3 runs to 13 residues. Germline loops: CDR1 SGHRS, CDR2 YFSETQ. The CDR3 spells CASSLGRSDTQYF. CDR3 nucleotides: TGCGCCAGCAGCTTGGGGCGGTCCGATACGCAGTATTTT.

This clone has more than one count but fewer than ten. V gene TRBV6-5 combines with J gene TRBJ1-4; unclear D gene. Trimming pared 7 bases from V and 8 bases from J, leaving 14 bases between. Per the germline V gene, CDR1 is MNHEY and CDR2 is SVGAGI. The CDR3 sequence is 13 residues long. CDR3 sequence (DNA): TGTGCCAGCAAGCGGCAGGCCGGGGAAAAACTGTTTTTT. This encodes CASKRQAGEKLFF.

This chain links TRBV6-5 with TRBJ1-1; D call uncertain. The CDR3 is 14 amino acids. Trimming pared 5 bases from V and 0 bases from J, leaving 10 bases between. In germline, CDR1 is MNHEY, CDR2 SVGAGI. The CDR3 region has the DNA TGTGCCAGCAGTATTGGGCTGATGAACACTGAAGCTTTCTTT. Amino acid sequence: CASSIGLMNTEAFF.

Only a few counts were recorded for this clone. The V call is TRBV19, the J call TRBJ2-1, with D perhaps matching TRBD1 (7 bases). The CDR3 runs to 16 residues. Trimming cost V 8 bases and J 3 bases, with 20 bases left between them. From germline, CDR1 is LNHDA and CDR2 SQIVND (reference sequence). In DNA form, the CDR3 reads TGTGCCAGTTCGCTCAGGGGGGACAGACACTACAATGAGCAGTTCTTC. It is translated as CASSLRGDRHYNEQFF.

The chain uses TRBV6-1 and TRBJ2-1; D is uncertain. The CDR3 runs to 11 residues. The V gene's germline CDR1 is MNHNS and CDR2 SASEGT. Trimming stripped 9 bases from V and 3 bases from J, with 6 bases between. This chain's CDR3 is CASQDYNEQFF. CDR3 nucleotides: TGTGCCAGTCAGGACTACAATGAGCAGTTCTTC.

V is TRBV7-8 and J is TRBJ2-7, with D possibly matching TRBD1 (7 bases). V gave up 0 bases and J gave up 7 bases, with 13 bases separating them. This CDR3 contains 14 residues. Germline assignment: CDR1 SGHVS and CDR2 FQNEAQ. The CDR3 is CASSLADRRGEQYF. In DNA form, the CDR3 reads TGTGCCAGCAGCTTAGCGGACAGGAGGGGTGAGCAGTACTTC.